The 28 T cell receptor beta chains presented below share a single source sample, sequenced in a study of CD4+ T cells in melanoma. Clones were read by immunoSEQ multiplex PCR, and TCRdb kept only the in-frame ones, dropping some. The table records more than 10,000 clones, roughly 60% of them present only once. The sample taken for sequencing was cells from a culture (not recorded whether cultured in vitro). Receptor source: a human donor with melanoma.

The CDR3 is CASSVTGLGNEQFF. For the CDR3, the DNA is TGCGCCAGCAGCGTGACTGGCCTAGGCAATGAGCAGTTCTTC. The chain links TRBV5-1 to TRBJ2-1; no firm D call. The germline gives CDR1 SGHRS, CDR2 YFSETQ. V dropped 4 bases and J dropped 6 bases, with 14 bases sitting between them. This CDR3 is built from 14 residues. Full variable domain (rest looked up from reference TRBV5-1 and TRBJ2-1): KAGVTQTPRYLIKTRGQQVTLSCSPISGHRSVSWYQQTPGQGLQFLFEYFSETQRNKGNFPGRFSGRQFSNSRSEMNVSTLELGDSALYLCASSVTGLGNEQFFGPGTRLTVL.

This chain connects TRBV7-9 to TRBJ2-3; 11 nucleotides match TRBD2. Trimming cost V 6 bases and J 3 bases; bases outside gene matches: 2. Germline-derived CDR1 and CDR2 are SEHNR and FQNEAQ (reference sequence). This CDR3 is 14 amino acids long. The CDR3 coding sequence is TGTGCCAGCAGGGTAGCGGGGGGGACAGATACGCAGTATTTT. As protein: CASRVAGGTDTQYF.

The chain combines TRBV6-1 with TRBJ1-4; a possible D gene is TRBD1 (6 bases). CDR3 length equals 15 residues. Trimming removed 3 bases at V and 8 bases at J, with 16 bases between. Germline values: CDR1 MNHNS, CDR2 SASEGT. In DNA, the CDR3 is TGTGCCAGCAGTGATACCAGGGGTCGAAGGGAAAAACTGTTTTTT. It yields the protein CASSDTRGRREKLFF.

This sequence joins TRBV6-1 and TRBJ2-2; 7 bases map to TRBD1. The J segment lost 6 bases and the V segment lost 0 bases, leaving 10 bases of the junction unmatched. CDR3 length: 17 residues. Germline CDR1 MNHNS, CDR2 SASEGT. CDR3 amino acids: CASSEALTGFYPGELFF. The CDR3 nucleotides read TGTGCCAGCAGTGAAGCGCTGACAGGGTTTTATCCCGGGGAGCTGTTTTTT.

This clone was found a few times. CDR3 loop: CASSMEGTEAFF. CDR3 coding DNA: TGCGCCAGCTCTATGGAGGGCACTGAAGCTTTCTTT. This chain connects TRBV23-1 to TRBJ1-1, with D unresolved. TRBV23-1 is sorted into the ORF group, with uncertain function. The CDR3 consists of 12 residues. Trimming removed 8 bases at V and 4 bases at J, with 11 bases between.

This clone was observed a few times. The chain recombines TRBV5-1 with TRBJ1-1, with TRBD1 matching 7 bases. This CDR3 is built from 15 residues. The germline gives CDR1 SGHRS, CDR2 YFSETQ. Trimming took 2 bases from V and 3 from J; bases not matched to a gene: 7. The DNA of the CDR3 is TGCGCCAGCAGCTTCGGGACAGACGAGGACACTGAAGCTTTCTTT. Encoded protein: CASSFGTDEDTEAFF. Drawing the rest from reference TRBV5-1 and TRBJ1-1, the complete variable domain is KAGVTQTPRYLIKTRGQQVTLSCSPISGHRSVSWYQQTPGQGLQFLFEYFSETQRNKGNFPGRFSGRQFSNSRSEMNVSTLELGDSALYLCASSFGTDEDTEAFFGQGTRLTVV.

This chain uses TRBV7-8 with TRBJ1-2, with 7 nucleotides matching TRBD1. V lost 5 bases to trimming and J lost 4 bases; unmatched junction nucleotides: 7. Per the germline V gene, CDR1 is SGHVS and CDR2 is FQNEAQ. This CDR3 spans 14 amino acids. CDR3 nucleotide sequence: TGTGCCAGCAGCCAAGATCGACAGGGCTATGGCTACACCTTC. It translates to CASSQDRQGYGYTF.

This chain links TRBV7-2 with TRBJ2-6, with D uncertain. The germline gives CDR1 SGHTA, CDR2 FQGNSA. The CDR3 covers 15 residues. V lost 6 bases, J lost 0 bases, and 9 bases lay in between. This CDR3 is CASSFRPSGANVLTF. The CDR3 coding sequence is TGTGCCAGCAGTTTTAGGCCCTCTGGGGCCAACGTCCTGACTTTC. Using reference TRBV7-2 and TRBJ2-6 for the parts outside the CDR3, the full variable domain is GAGVSQSPSNKVTEKGKDVELRCDPISGHTALYWYRQSLGQGLEFLIYFQGNSAPDKSGLPSDRFSAERTGGSVSTLTIQRTQQEDSAVYLCASSFRPSGANVLTFGAGSRLTVL.

J is TRBJ2-6 and V is TRBV18; maybe TRBD1 (5 bases). Between the trimmed V and J ends, which lost 3 bases and 1 base, there was a span of 10 bases. Germline V gene lookup returns CDR1 KGHSH and CDR2 LQKENI. This CDR3 has 16 amino acids. The CDR3 reads CASSPPGWSGANVLTF. The CDR3 DNA is TGTGCCAGCTCACCCCCAGGGTGGTCTGGGGCCAACGTCCTGACTTTC.

V is TRBV7-2 and J is TRBJ1-3; a weak D match, TRBD1 (6 bases). Per germline, CDR1 SGHTA and CDR2 FQGNSA. Trimming took off 5 bases at V and 6 bases at J, with 17 bases between the two ends. This CDR3 comprises 15 residues. The CDR3 sequence: CASSNNRVRENTIYF. In DNA form, the CDR3 reads TGTGCCAGCAGCAACAACAGGGTTCGCGAAAACACCATATATTTT.

The chain employs TRBV5-4 and TRBJ1-1, with 7 positions matching TRBD1. CDR3 length: 14 amino acids. J was trimmed by 6 bases and V by 3 bases; bases with no gene match: 8. The V gene's germline CDR1 is SGHNT and CDR2 YYREEE (reference sequence). DNA of the CDR3: TGTGCCAGCAGCTCCGAAGGGACAGCGGCTGAAGCTTTCTTT. It codes for CASSSEGTAAEAFF.

The chain combines TRBV7-8 with TRBJ1-5, with TRBD1 matching 7 bases. V was clipped by 2 bases and J by 5 bases; unmatched bases: 6. The CDR3 totals 15 residues. The germline V gene has CDR1 SGHVS and CDR2 FQNEAQ. The CDR3 DNA reads TGTGCCAGCAGCTTAAGGAGGACAGGCCATCAGCCCCAGCATTTT. Its translation is CASSLRRTGHQPQHF.

In this sample, this clone turned up a few times. The chain carries TRBV9 and TRBJ1-4; maybe TRBD1 (5 bases). The CDR3 is made up of 12 amino acids. CDR1 and CDR2 (germline): SGDLS, YYNGEE. Trimming took off 5 bases at V and 8 bases at J, with 10 bases between the two ends. The CDR3 DNA is TGTGCCAGCAGTCGGGACGGGGAAAAACTGTTTTTT. Protein: CASSRDGEKLFF.

The chain has TRBV2 and TRBJ2-1; D perhaps matches TRBD2 (6 bases). The CDR3 sequence is 15 residues long. V was shortened by 4 bases and J by 3 bases, with 13 bases between the two germline ends. In germline, CDR1 is SNHLY, CDR2 FYNNEI. This CDR3 reads CASSVGGESYNEQFF. The CDR3 DNA follows: TGTGCCAGCAGTGTGGGCGGGGAAAGCTACAATGAGCAGTTCTTC.

The chain combines TRBV10-3 with TRBJ1-2; perhaps TRBD1 as D (5 bases). V lost 6 bases to trimming and J lost 4 bases, with 15 bases between them. This CDR3 has 14 residues. Looked up from germline, CDR1 is ENHRY and CDR2 is SYGVKD. CDR3 nucleotide sequence: TGTGCCATCAGCCGAAACCAGGGCATCTATGGCTACACCTTC. Translation: CAISRNQGIYGYTF.

The rearrangement joins TRBV5-1 to TRBJ2-7; TRBD1 matches 7 bases. The length of the CDR3 is 16 residues. V dropped 0 bases and J dropped 6; count of bases not matched to a gene: 12. Germline loops: CDR1 SGHRS, CDR2 YFSETQ. The CDR3 sequence: CASSLGSGQSTAEQYF. As DNA, the CDR3 is TGCGCCAGCAGCTTGGGGTCGGGACAGAGTACTGCCGAGCAGTACTTC.

This rearrangement joins TRBV18 to TRBJ2-5; 13 bases align to TRBD2. V shed 6 bases, J shed 7 bases, and the junction held 11 bases outside the gene matches. Germline CDR1 reads KGHSH; CDR2 reads LQKENI. The length of the CDR3 is 16 residues. CDR3 residues: CASSPTSGGLQSTQYF. CDR3 coding DNA: TGTGCCAGCTCCCCGACTAGCGGGGGGCTACAATCGACCCAGTACTTC.

The genes are TRBV15 and TRBJ2-7; no clear D gene. The CDR3 sequence is 15 residues long. Trimming left V 3 bases short and J 4 bases short, with 16 bases between. Germline V lookup: CDR1 LNHNV, CDR2 YYDKDF (reference sequence). Written as DNA, the CDR3 is TGTGCCACCAGCAGTGCCGGAAGGGCAAGGTACGAGCAGTACTTC. It is translated as CATSSAGRARYEQYF.

The chain carries TRBV6-1 and TRBJ2-7; TRBD1 matches 9 bases. CDR3 length: 16 residues. J lost 4 bases, V lost 3 bases, and 10 bases had no gene match. Looked up from germline, CDR1 is MNHNS and CDR2 is SASEGT. CDR3 protein: CASSDPPGTGSYEQYF. The CDR3 coding sequence is TGTGCCAGCAGTGACCCTCCCGGGACAGGGTCGTACGAGCAGTACTTC.

The chain links TRBV20-1 to TRBJ1-1; possible D gene TRBD1, 6 bases. There are 11 residues in the CDR3. Germline CDR1 DFQATT, CDR2 SNEGSKA (reference sequence). With 3 bases removed from V and 7 bases from J, the gap between germline ends came to 9 bases. The CDR3 region is CSASRGREAFF. The CDR3 bases are TGCAGTGCTAGCAGGGGCCGTGAAGCTTTCTTT.

CDR3 in DNA: TGTGCCAGCAGCCCAACAGGGCACGAGCAGTACTTC. This codes for CASSPTGHEQYF. The chain uses TRBV11-2 and TRBJ2-7; the D gene is possibly TRBD1 (6 bases). Trimming removed 5 bases from V and 5 bases from J, with 10 bases in between. The CDR3 totals 12 residues. Germline V gene data show CDR1 as SGHAT and CDR2 as FQNNGV.

This chain connects TRBV6-5 to TRBJ1-1, with TRBD1 matching over 9 bases. After removal of 10 bases from V and 13 bases from J, the junction contained 7 bases not matched to a gene. Germline CDR1 MNHEY, CDR2 SVGAGI. This CDR3 comprises 10 residues. CDR3 loop: CATRDRVDFF. The CDR3 coding sequence is TGTGCCACTAGGGACAGGGTGGATTTCTTT.

This chain links TRBV7-9 with TRBJ1-1; D is undetermined. Germline V gene lookup returns CDR1 SEHNR and CDR2 FQNEAQ (reference sequence). The CDR3 contains 13 residues. V shed 3 bases and J shed 7 bases, with 12 bases lying between them. The CDR3 nucleotides are TGTGCCAGCAGCTTTAAGGGCCGCGATGAAGCTTTCTTT. Its protein product is CASSFKGRDEAFF.

This clone was found once. V usage is TRBV7-8 and J usage is TRBJ1-1; unclear D gene. The V and J ends lost 2 bases and 8 bases respectively, with 9 bases between them. CDR3 length equals 12 residues. Germline-derived CDR1 and CDR2 are SGHVS and FQNEAQ. DNA of the CDR3: TGTGCCAGCAGCTTATACAAGGGAGAAGCTTTCTTT. Translated, it gives CASSLYKGEAFF.

To note about this clone: The germline gene is not matched at one end of the junction; a read error may be the cause. This chain links TRBV5-3 with TRBJ2-1; D may match TRBD1 or TRBD2 (5 bases each). TRBV5-3 is an ORF, and what it does is uncertain. The CDR3 has 15 amino acids. In DNA, the CDR3 is TGTGCCAGCAGCTTGGAGAGGGGATCGCACAATGAGCAGTTCTTC. This sequence encodes CASSLERGSHNEQFF.

This sequence joins TRBV7-2 and TRBJ1-1, with D unresolved. In germline, CDR1 is SGHTA, CDR2 FQGNSA. CDR3 length equals 16 residues. Trimming stripped 3 bases from V and 4 bases from J, with 18 bases between. CDR3 region: CASSFRSGRGGTEAFF. CDR3 DNA sequence: TGTGCCAGCAGCTTTCGGTCGGGAAGAGGTGGCACTGAAGCTTTCTTT.

This clone was counted a few times. This rearrangement joins TRBV11-2 to TRBJ1-1, with a possible D match to TRBD1 (5 bases). The CDR3 is 15 residues long. Between the trimmed V and J ends, which lost 5 bases and 4 bases, there was a span of 17 bases. In germline, CDR1 is SGHAT, CDR2 FQNNGV. CDR3 DNA sequence: TGTGCCAGCAGCCTCACCCGGGGGTGGACCACTGAAGCTTTCTTT. Its protein is CASSLTRGWTTEAFF. Drawing the rest from reference TRBV11-2 and TRBJ1-1, the complete variable domain is EAGVAQSPRYKIIEKRQSVAFWCNPISGHATLYWYQQILGQGPKLLIQFQNNGVVDDSQLPKDRFSAERLKGVDSTLKIQPAKLEDSAVYLCASSLTRGWTTEAFFGQGTRLTVV.

CDR3 bases: TGTGCCAGCAGCTTGGAATACAGCTCCTACGAGCAGTACTTC. This encodes CASSLEYSSYEQYF. The chain links TRBV7-2 to TRBJ2-7; D gene unclear. Germline CDR1 SGHTA, CDR2 FQGNSA. This CDR3 has 14 amino acids. V was trimmed by 3 bases and J by 0 bases, leaving 9 bases between them.